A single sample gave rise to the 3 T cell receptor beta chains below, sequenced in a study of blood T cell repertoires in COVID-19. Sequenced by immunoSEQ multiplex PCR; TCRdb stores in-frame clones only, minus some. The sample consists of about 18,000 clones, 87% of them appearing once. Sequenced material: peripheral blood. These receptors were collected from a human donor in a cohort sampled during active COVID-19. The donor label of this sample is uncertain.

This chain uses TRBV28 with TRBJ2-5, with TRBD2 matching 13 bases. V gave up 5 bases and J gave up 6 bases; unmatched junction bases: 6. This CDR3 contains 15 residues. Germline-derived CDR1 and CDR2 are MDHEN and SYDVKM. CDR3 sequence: CASSPGTSGIQTQYF. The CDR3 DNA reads TGTGCCAGCAGTCCAGGGACTAGCGGGATACAGACCCAGTACTTC.

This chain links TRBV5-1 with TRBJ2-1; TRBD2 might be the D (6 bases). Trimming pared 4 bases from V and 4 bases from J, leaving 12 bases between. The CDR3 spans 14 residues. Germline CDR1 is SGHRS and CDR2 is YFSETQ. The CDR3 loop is CASSQGDLYNEQFF. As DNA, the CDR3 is TGCGCCAGCAGCCAAGGGGACTTGTACAATGAGCAGTTCTTC.

CDR3 sequence: CASSVLAMNEQFF. The CDR3 DNA is TGCGCCAGCAGCGTACTAGCGATGAATGAGCAGTTCTTC. The rearrangement links TRBV5-1 to TRBJ2-1; TRBD2 agrees at 7 bases. This CDR3 is 13 amino acids long. Trimming cost V 4 bases and J 7 bases; bases outside gene matches: 5. Germline CDR1 SGHRS, CDR2 YFSETQ.